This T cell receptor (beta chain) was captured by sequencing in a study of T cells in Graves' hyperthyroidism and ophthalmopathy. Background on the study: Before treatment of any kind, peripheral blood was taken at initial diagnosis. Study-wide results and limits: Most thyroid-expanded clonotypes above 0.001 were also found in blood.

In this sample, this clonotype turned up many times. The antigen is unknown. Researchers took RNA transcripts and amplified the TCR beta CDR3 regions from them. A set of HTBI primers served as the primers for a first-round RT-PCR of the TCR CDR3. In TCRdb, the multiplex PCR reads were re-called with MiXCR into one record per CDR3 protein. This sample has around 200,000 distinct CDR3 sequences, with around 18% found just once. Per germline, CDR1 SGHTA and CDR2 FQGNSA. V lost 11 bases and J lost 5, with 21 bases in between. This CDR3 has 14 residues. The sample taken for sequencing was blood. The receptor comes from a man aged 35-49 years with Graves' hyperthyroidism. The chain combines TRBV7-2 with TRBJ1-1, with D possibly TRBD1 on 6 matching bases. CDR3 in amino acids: CASLGGGAGTEAFF. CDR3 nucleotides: TGTGCCTCGCTAGGGGGGGGGGCTGGGACTGAAGCTTTCTTT.